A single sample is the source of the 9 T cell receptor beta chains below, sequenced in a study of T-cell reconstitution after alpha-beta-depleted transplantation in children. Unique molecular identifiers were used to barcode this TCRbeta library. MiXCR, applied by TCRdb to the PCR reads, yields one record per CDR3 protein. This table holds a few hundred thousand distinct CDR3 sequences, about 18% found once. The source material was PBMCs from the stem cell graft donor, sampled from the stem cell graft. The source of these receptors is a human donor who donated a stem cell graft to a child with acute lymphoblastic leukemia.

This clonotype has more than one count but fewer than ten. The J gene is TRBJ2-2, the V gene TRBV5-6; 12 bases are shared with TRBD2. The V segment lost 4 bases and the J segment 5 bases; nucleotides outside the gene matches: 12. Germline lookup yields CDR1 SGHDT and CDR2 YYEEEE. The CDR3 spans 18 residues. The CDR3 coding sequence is TGTGCCAGCAGCCCGGGGACTAGCGGGCCGAAGGGGACCGGGGAGCTGTTTTTT. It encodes CASSPGTSGPKGTGELFF. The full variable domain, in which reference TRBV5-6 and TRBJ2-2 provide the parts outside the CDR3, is DAGVTQSPTHLIKTRGQQVTLRCSPKSGHDTVSWYQQALGQGPQFIFQYYEEEERQRGNFPDRFSGHQFPNYSSELNVNALLLGDSALYLCASSPGTSGPKGTGELFFGEGSRLTVL.

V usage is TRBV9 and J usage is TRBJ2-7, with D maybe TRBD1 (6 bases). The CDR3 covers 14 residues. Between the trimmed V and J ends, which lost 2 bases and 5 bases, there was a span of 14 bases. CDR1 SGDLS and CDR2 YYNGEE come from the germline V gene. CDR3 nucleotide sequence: TGTGCCAGCAGCGTTGGGGGCCCAGAGGACGAGCAGTACTTC. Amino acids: CASSVGGPEDEQYF. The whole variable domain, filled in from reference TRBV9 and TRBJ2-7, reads DSGVTQTPKHLITATGQRVTLRCSPRSGDLSVYWYQQSLDQGLQFLIQYYNGEERAKGNILERFSAQQFPDLHSELNLSSLELGDSALYFCASSVGGPEDEQYFGPGTRLTVT.

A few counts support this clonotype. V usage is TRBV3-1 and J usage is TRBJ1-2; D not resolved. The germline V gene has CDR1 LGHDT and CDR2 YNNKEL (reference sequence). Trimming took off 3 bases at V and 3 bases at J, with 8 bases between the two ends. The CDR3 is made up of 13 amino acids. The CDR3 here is CASSHIGYYGYTF. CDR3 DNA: TGTGCCAGCAGCCATATAGGATACTATGGCTACACCTTC. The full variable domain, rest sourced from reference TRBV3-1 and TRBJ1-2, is DTAVSQTPKYLVTQMGNDKSIKCEQNLGHDTMYWYKQDSKKFLKIMFSYNNKELIINETVPNRFSPKSPDKAHLNLHINSLELGDSAVYFCASSHIGYYGYTFGSGTRLTVV.

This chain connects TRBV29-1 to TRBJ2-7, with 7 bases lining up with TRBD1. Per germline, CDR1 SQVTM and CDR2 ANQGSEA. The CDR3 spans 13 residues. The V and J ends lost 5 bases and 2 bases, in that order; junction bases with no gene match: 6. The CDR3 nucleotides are TGCAGCGTTCTAGGGGGACAGACCTACGAGCAGTACTTC. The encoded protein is CSVLGGQTYEQYF.

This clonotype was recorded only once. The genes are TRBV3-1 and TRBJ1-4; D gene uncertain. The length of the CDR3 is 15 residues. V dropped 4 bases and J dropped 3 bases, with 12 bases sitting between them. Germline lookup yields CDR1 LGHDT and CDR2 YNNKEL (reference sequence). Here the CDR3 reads CASSLRPSANEKLFF. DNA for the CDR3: TGTGCCAGCAGCCTCCGACCCTCGGCTAATGAAAAACTGTTTTTT.

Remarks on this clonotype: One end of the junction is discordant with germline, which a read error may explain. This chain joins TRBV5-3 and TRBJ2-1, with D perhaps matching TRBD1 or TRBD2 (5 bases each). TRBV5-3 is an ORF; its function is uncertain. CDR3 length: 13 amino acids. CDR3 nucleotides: TGTGCCAGGAGCTCCGGGGCCCACAATGAGCAGTTCTTC. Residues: CARSSGAHNEQFF.

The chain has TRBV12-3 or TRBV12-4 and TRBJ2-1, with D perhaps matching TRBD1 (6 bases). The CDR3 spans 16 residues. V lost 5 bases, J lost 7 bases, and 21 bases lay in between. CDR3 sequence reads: CASSPRGHEVENEQFF. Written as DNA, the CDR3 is TGTGCCAGCAGTCCCCGGGGACACGAGGTTGAGAATGAGCAGTTCTTC.

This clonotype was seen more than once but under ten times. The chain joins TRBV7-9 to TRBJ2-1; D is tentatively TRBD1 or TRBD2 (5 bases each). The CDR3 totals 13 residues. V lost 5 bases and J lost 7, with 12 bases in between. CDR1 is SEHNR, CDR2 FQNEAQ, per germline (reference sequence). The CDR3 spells CASSDGWGNEQFF. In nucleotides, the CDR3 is TGTGCCAGCAGCGACGGCTGGGGGAATGAGCAGTTCTTC.

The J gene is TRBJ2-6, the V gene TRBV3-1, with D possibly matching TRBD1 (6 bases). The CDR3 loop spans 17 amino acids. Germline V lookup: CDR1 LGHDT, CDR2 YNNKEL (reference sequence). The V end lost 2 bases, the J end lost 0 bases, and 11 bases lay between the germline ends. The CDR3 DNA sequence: TGTGCCAGCAGCCAAACGGACAGCCGCTCTGGGGCCAACGTCCTGACTTTC. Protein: CASSQTDSRSGANVLTF. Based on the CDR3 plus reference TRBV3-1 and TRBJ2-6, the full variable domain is DTAVSQTPKYLVTQMGNDKSIKCEQNLGHDTMYWYKQDSKKFLKIMFSYNNKELIINETVPNRFSPKSPDKAHLNLHINSLELGDSAVYFCASSQTDSRSGANVLTFGAGSRLTVL.